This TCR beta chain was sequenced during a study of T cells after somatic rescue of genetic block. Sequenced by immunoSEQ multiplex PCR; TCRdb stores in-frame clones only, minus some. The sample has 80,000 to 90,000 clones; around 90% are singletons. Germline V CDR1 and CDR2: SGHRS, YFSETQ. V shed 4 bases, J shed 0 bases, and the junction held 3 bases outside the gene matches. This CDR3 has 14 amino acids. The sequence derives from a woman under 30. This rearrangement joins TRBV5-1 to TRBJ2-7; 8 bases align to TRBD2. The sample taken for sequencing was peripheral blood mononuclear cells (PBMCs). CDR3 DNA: TGCGCCAGCAGCCAGACTAGCGACTCCTACGAGCAGTACTTC. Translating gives CASSQTSDSYEQYF.